In this sample, the clone carrying this T cell receptor beta chain turned up a few times. The antigen remains undetermined. The CDR3 covers 15 residues. V gave up 1 base and J gave up 2 bases, with 11 bases separating them. Germline V CDR1 and CDR2: SGHKS, YYEKEE (reference sequence). TCRdb processed the reads anew with MiXCR; each CDR3 protein has one entry. Among about 180,000 distinct CDR3 sequences, 13% to 15% were seen once, and the ten largest hold 25% to 30%. The entry originates in a study of T cell repertoires in cytomegalovirus infection. General observations from the study: Ex vivo, HLA-C-restricted CMV-specific TCR beta clonotypes prevailed over the rest of the response.

The genes are TRBV5-5 and TRBJ2-3; D remains ambiguous. What was sequenced was PBMCs. This sequence originates from a human donor in good health (CMV status not recorded). Some clones in this sample may be carry-over from other donors' samples. CDR3 in amino acids: CASSLLQSPTDTQYF. The CDR3, as DNA: TGTGCCAGCAGCTTGCTTCAGAGTCCCACAGATACGCAGTATTTT.